This T cell receptor (delta chain) was captured in a study of gamma-delta chains in newborns, infants, children. TCRdb re-called clones from the reads using CATT. The data hold roughly 15,000 delta-chain clones, with around 7% observed a single time. This clone was seen a few times. CDR1 and CDR2 (germline): GEAIGNYY, EKD. V shed 0 bases, J shed 0 bases, and the junction held 11 bases outside the gene matches. This CDR3 has 22 residues. V gene TRDV2 combines with J gene TRDJ3; 12 bases map to TRDD3. Sequenced sample: blood. The TCR was taken from a child who was a newborn, infant or young child, either healthy, febrile or measles-vaccinated (not recorded which). CDR3 bases: TGTGCCTGTGACACCGTACTGGGGGATACTTCCCTTAGCTCCTGGGACACCCGACAGATGTTTTTC. This sequence encodes CACDTVLGDTSLSSWDTRQMFF.